This is a list of T cell receptor beta chains from one sample in a study of blood T cells in healthy people across ages. TCRdb passed the 5' RACE reads through MiXCR, listing each CDR3 protein once. The data contain about 780,000 distinct CDR3 sequences, around 25% of them singletons. These data also formed part of another study, on T cells of mothers and their children.

What was sequenced was blood. These receptor sequences come from a boy aged 10-17 years in good health. Each CDR3 is given with its conserved first and last residue. D genes are given only for firm matches. Size is omitted from some rows. Given values are once, few, many or a class for expanded clones.

V	size	D	J	CDR3	DNA
TRBV7-2	.	.	TRBJ2-6	CASSSRVNGANVLTF	TGTGCCAGCAGCTCCAGGGTAAACGGGGCCAACGTCCTGACTTTC
TRBV7-9	.	TRBD1	TRBJ1-4	CASSRQGDYEKLFF	TGTGCCAGCAGCCGACAGGGGGATTATGAAAAACTGTTTTTT
TRBV29-1	few	.	TRBJ2-7	CSVDPGAGALYEQYF	TGCAGCGTTGACCCAGGGGCCGGGGCCCTATACGAGCAGTACTTC
TRBV5-6	.	.	TRBJ2-2	CASSLVSFRGTSTGELFF	TGTGCCAGCAGCTTGGTTTCATTTCGGGGGACAAGCACCGGGGAGCTGTTTTTT
TRBV12-3/TRBV12-4	once	.	TRBJ2-3	CAGSLGSDTQYF	TGTGCCGGCAGTTTAGGGTCAGATACGCAGTATTTT
TRBV11-2	few	.	TRBJ2-6	CASSSWRRQVRNSGANVLTF	TGTGCCAGCAGCTCATGGAGGAGACAGGTGCGGAACTCTGGGGCCAACGTCCTGACTTTC
TRBV20-1	.	TRBD1	TRBJ2-2	CSAQRDSNTGELFF	TGCAGTGCTCAACGGGACAGCAACACCGGGGAGCTGTTTTTT
TRBV12-3/TRBV12-4	few	TRBD1	TRBJ1-2	CASSWGQGAYGYTF	TGTGCCAGCAGTTGGGGACAGGGAGCCTATGGCTACACCTTC
TRBV7-9	.	TRBD1	TRBJ2-7	CASSLKGAIYEQYF	TGTGCCAGCAGCTTAAAGGGGGCGATCTACGAGCAGTACTTC
TRBV7-9	few	.	TRBJ2-7	CASSFRGSYEQYF	TGTGCCAGCAGCTTCCGGGGTTCCTACGAGCAGTACTTC
TRBV4-2	.	.	TRBJ2-4	CASSQDRSGSRGAKNIQYF	TGTGCCAGCAGCCAAGATCGGTCCGGATCGAGGGGTGCCAAAAACATTCAGTACTTC
TRBV5-1	.	.	TRBJ2-5	CASSPTRAEETQYF	TGCGCCAGCAGCCCGACCCGTGCCGAAGAGACCCAGTACTTC
TRBV7-7	.	TRBD2	TRBJ2-7	CASSLAGGAEQYF	TGTGCTAGCAGCTTAGCGGGAGGGGCCGAGCAGTACTTC
TRBV13	few	.	TRBJ2-7	CASSPHGTRGDEQYF	TGTGCCAGCAGCCCACACGGGACACGGGGGGACGAGCAGTACTTC
TRBV5-1	.	TRBD2	TRBJ2-3	CASSSGTSGGGGTDTQYF	TGCGCCAGCAGCTCTGGGACTAGCGGGGGAGGAGGCACAGATACGCAGTATTTT
TRBV10-2	few	.	TRBJ2-1	CASSELAEGSGNEQFF	TGCGCCAGCAGTGAGTTAGCGGAGGGTAGTGGAAATGAGCAGTTCTTC
TRBV12-3/TRBV12-4	.	.	TRBJ1-1	CAGSRVETEAFF	TGTGCCGGCAGCCGGGTGGAGACTGAAGCTTTCTTT
TRBV29-1	.	.	TRBJ2-5	CSVVEYGRETQYF	TGCAGCGTTGTGGAATACGGGCGAGAGACCCAGTACTTC
TRBV11-2	.	TRBD2	TRBJ2-5	CASSYGGYQETQYF	TGTGCCAGCAGCTACGGGGGGTACCAAGAGACCCAGTACTTC
TRBV11-1	.	.	TRBJ2-1	CACSSWGPTSSYNEQFF	TGTGCCTGCAGCTCTTGGGGGCCCACTAGCTCCTACAATGAGCAGTTCTTC
TRBV10-3	many	TRBD2	TRBJ2-5	CAIRGTSGEETQYF	TGTGCCATCAGGGGGACTAGCGGGGAAGAGACCCAGTACTTC
TRBV6-5	few	TRBD2	TRBJ2-4	CASSYSFLGRAGEKNIQYF	TGTGCCAGCAGTTACAGTTTTTTAGGGAGGGCCGGGGAAAAAAACATTCAGTACTTC
TRBV5-1	.	.	TRBJ2-1	CASSPEERGYNEQFF	TGCGCCAGCAGCCCCGAGGAACGGGGGTACAATGAGCAGTTCTTC
TRBV24-1	.	.	TRBJ2-3	CATSDRADTQYF	TGTGCCACCAGTGATCGCGCAGATACGCAGTATTTT
TRBV12-3/TRBV12-4	few	.	TRBJ1-5	CASSFERNQPQHF	TGTGCCAGCAGTTTTGAAAGAAATCAGCCCCAGCATTTT
TRBV29-1	few	.	TRBJ2-1	CSVQGGDEQFF	TGCAGCGTACAGGGGGGGGATGAGCAGTTCTTC
TRBV6-2/TRBV6-3	few	.	TRBJ1-4	CASRLTLDEKLFF	TGTGCCAGCAGACTGACGCTCGATGAAAAACTGTTTTTT
TRBV3-1	.	TRBD1	TRBJ1-5	CASSQRGHFEPQHF	TGTGCCAGCAGCCAGAGGGGGCACTTTGAGCCCCAGCATTTT
TRBV12-3/TRBV12-4	many	TRBD2	TRBJ2-7	CASSSGGSSYEQYF	TGTGCCAGCAGTTCGGGGGGTTCGAGCTACGAGCAGTACTTC
TRBV11-2	many	.	TRBJ2-3	CASSPQGTSTDTQYF	TGTGCCAGCAGCCCTCAGGGGACAAGCACAGATACGCAGTATTTT
TRBV14	few	.	TRBJ2-1	CASSQGMGYNEQFF	TGTGCCAGCAGCCAAGGTATGGGGTACAATGAGCAATTCTTC
TRBV2	few	.	TRBJ1-6	CASRGPGALSSYNSPLHF	TGTGCCAGCAGGGGACCCGGGGCACTCAGCTCCTATAATTCACCCCTCCACTTT
TRBV3-1	few	.	TRBJ2-3	CASSQDISTDTQYF	TGTGCCAGCAGCCAAGATATCAGCACAGATACGCAGTATTTT
TRBV5-1	few	TRBD1	TRBJ1-2	CASKGTGTDYGYTF	TGCGCCAGCAAGGGGACAGGGACGGACTATGGCTACACCTTC
TRBV7-9	few	.	TRBJ2-1	CATPEKGSYNEQFF	TGTGCCACCCCGGAGAAAGGCTCCTACAATGAGCAGTTCTTC
TRBV2	.	.	TRBJ2-7	CASSEAPSSYEQYF	TGTGCCAGCAGTGAAGCGCCCTCCTCCTACGAGCAGTACTTC
TRBV10-3	few	TRBD2	TRBJ2-3	CAISEFSGGVTDTQYF	TGTGCCATCAGTGAGTTTAGCGGGGGAGTCACAGATACGCAGTATTTT
TRBV2	few	TRBD2	TRBJ2-5	CASALPRGGEETQYF	TGTGCCAGCGCCCTCCCACGGGGGGGAGAAGAGACCCAGTACTTC
TRBV7-9	.	.	TRBJ2-6	CANRRPGPSGANVLTF	TGTGCCAACAGGCGCCCGGGTCCCTCTGGGGCCAACGTCCTGACTTTC
TRBV9	.	TRBD2	TRBJ2-3	CASSVRGGSTDTQYF	TGTGCCAGCAGCGTACGCGGGGGTAGCACAGATACGCAGTATTTT
TRBV4-1	few	.	TRBJ1-2	CASSQGLGGYGYTF	TGCGCCAGCAGCCAAGGTCTGGGTGGCTATGGCTACACCTTC
TRBV7-2	.	TRBD1	TRBJ1-2	CASSPDRLRYTF	TGTGCCAGCAGCCCGGACAGGTTGCGCTACACCTTC
TRBV12-3/TRBV12-4	.	.	TRBJ2-5	CASTPMGVGETQYF	TGTGCCAGCACTCCAATGGGGGTAGGAGAGACCCAGTACTTC
TRBV18	.	TRBD1	TRBJ2-5	CASPPRQGVGETQYF	TGTGCCAGCCCACCACGACAGGGGGTAGGAGAGACCCAGTACTTC
TRBV20-1	.	.	TRBJ2-5	CSARWSVAQETQYF	TGCAGTGCTAGATGGTCCGTTGCCCAAGAGACCCAGTACTTC
TRBV7-6	few	.	TRBJ1-4	CASSPSPRGPLVDEKLFF	TGTGCCAGCAGCCCCTCCCCCCGGGGTCCGTTAGTAGATGAAAAACTGTTTTTT
TRBV5-1	few	.	TRBJ2-5	CASSLEGGYQETQYF	TGCGCCAGCAGCTTGGAGGGGGGGTACCAAGAGACCCAGTACTTC
TRBV4-2	few	.	TRBJ2-7	CASSQEWVRGREQYF	TGTGCCAGCAGCCAAGAGTGGGTAAGGGGCCGCGAGCAGTACTTC
TRBV6-1	many	.	TRBJ1-4	CASSEYNEKLFF	TGTGCCAGCAGTGAATACAATGAAAAACTGTTTTTT